Below are 3 T cell receptor beta chains sequenced from a single sample in a study of T cells in women clearing cervical HPV infection. This table comes from immunoSEQ multiplex PCR, and its TCRdb copy is limited to in-frame clones, with some not included. The specimen's table records some 40,000 clones. The sequencing input was blood buffy coat. These receptors were obtained from a woman between 18 and 70 years old with a cervical HPV16 infection that either progressed to CIN3+ or cleared (not recorded which).

Of note for this clone: Read coverage stops 3 residues before the CDR3 terminus; the germline J gene supplies the remainder. The rearrangement uses TRBV5-1 and TRBJ1-2, with TRBD1 as a possible D gene (5 bases). Trimming removed 5 bases at V and 3 bases at J, with 11 bases between. This CDR3 is built from 13 residues. Germline V lookup: CDR1 SGHRS, CDR2 YFSETQ. The sequenced part of the CDR3 DNA is TGCGCCAGCAGTCAGACAGACTACTATGGC. Translated: CASSQTDYYG. The full CDR3 reads CASSQTDYYGYTF.

With respect to this clone: The read terminates 3 residues ahead of where the CDR3 ends, so the germline J gene completes it. J is TRBJ1-2 and V is TRBV20-1; the D gene is possibly TRBD1 (6 bases). Trimming took off 6 bases at V and 6 bases at J, with 14 bases between the two ends. Germline CDR1 DFQATT, CDR2 SNEGSKA (reference sequence). The CDR3 runs to 12 residues. The sequenced part of the CDR3 DNA is TGCAGTGCCAGTGACAGGAGGGATGGC. This translates into CSASDRRDG. The CDR3, in full, reads CSASDRRDGYTF.

As to this clone: The read ends 3 residues early relative to the CDR3; the germline J gene fills the gap. V gene TRBV19 combines with J gene TRBJ2-1, with 7 bases lining up with TRBD1. This CDR3 spans 13 amino acids. V gave up 6 bases and J gave up 6 bases; unmatched junction bases: 5. The germline CDR1 and CDR2 sequences are LNHDA and SQIVND (reference sequence). CDR3 DNA (partial): TGTGCCAGTAGGTCGTCAGGGGGCAATGAG. This codes for CASRSSGGNE. The whole CDR3 protein reads CASRSSGGNEQFF.